This passage covers 11 T cell receptor beta chains from one sample sequenced in a study of T cell responses to AZD1222 COVID-19 vaccine. Profiling relied on immunoSEQ multiplex PCR, and the TCRdb table lists in-frame clones only, not all of them. The sample records 95,000 to 150,000 clones, approximately 82% being singletons. Source: peripheral blood, taken 28 days after the second AZD1222 dose. These receptors all come from an adult who received the AZD1222 COVID-19 vaccine.

The chain joins TRBV28 to TRBJ2-7, with D perhaps TRBD1 or TRBD2 (7 bases each). V gave up 2 bases and J gave up 7 bases, with 18 bases separating them. The CDR3 runs 15 residues. Germline V gives CDR1 MDHEN, CDR2 SYDVKM. The CDR3 DNA reads as TGTGCCAGCAGTTTAACGTCAGGGGGGGCTGGGGAGCAGTACTTC. This encodes CASSLTSGGAGEQYF.

The rearrangement links TRBV19 to TRBJ2-1; TRBD1 agrees at 7 bases. The germline V gene has CDR1 LNHDA and CDR2 SQIVND (reference sequence). V dropped 5 bases and J dropped 14; count of bases not matched to a gene: 9. The CDR3 covers 12 residues. The CDR3 nucleotides are TGTGCCAGTAGTTTGGACAGGTATGTGAAGTTCTTC. Encoded protein: CASSLDRYVKFF.

The J gene is TRBJ1-5, the V gene TRBV28; D might be TRBD1 (5 bases). Germline-derived CDR1 and CDR2 are MDHEN and SYDVKM. This CDR3 comprises 14 residues. V gave up 6 bases and J gave up 9 bases, with 18 bases separating them. The CDR3 reads CASSLQFGAPPQHF. DNA for the CDR3: TGTGCCAGCAGCCTTCAATTTGGGGCGCCGCCCCAGCATTTT.

The table lists this clone with a few counts. The chain recombines TRBV4-2 with TRBJ2-7, with 13 bases that match TRBD2. This CDR3 is 19 amino acids long. Germline assignment: CDR1 LGHNA and CDR2 YNFKEQ. V lost 4 bases to trimming and J lost 6 bases; unmatched junction nucleotides: 18. The CDR3 spells CASSLYHAGTSGGAREQYF. In DNA, the CDR3 is TGTGCCAGCAGCCTATATCACGCAGGAACTAGCGGGGGGGCCCGCGAGCAGTACTTC.

J is TRBJ1-5 and V is TRBV19; D possibly corresponds to TRBD1 (5 bases). Germline V gene lookup returns CDR1 LNHDA and CDR2 SQIVND (reference sequence). V was clipped by 4 bases and J by 12 bases, with 25 bases between them. The CDR3 is 16 residues long. The CDR3 sequence is CASSTQGEGRRRHQHF. The CDR3 nucleotides are TGTGCCAGTAGTACCCAGGGAGAGGGACGACGAAGGCACCAGCATTTT.

The V gene is TRBV24-1, the J gene TRBJ2-7; TRBD2 aligns across 9 bases. Losses at the gene ends were 2 bases for V and 2 bases for J; bases not matched to a gene: 9. This CDR3 spans 17 amino acids. Germline loops: CDR1 KGHDR, CDR2 SFDVKD. The CDR3 spells CATSDSAGTSKPYEQYF. Here the CDR3 DNA reads TGTGCCACCAGTGATTCAGCCGGGACTAGCAAACCCTACGAGCAGTACTTC.

The rearrangement joins TRBV7-6 to TRBJ2-1; 13 bases are shared with TRBD2. In germline, CDR1 is SGHVS, CDR2 FNYEAQ. Losses at the gene ends were 5 bases for V and 8 bases for J; bases not matched to a gene: 6. This CDR3 is built from 15 residues. The DNA for the CDR3 is TGTGCCAGCAGCCCTCGGACTAGCGGGGGAGATGAGCAGTTCTTC. Encoded protein: CASSPRTSGGDEQFF.

V and J are TRBV12-3 or TRBV12-4 and TRBJ2-3; D not resolved. Trimming took 2 bases from V and 2 from J, leaving 5 bases between them. The CDR3 consists of 13 residues. DNA for the CDR3: TGTGCCAGCAGTTTAAGGACCACAGATACGCAGTATTTT. Encoded protein: CASSLRTTDTQYF.

This rearrangement joins TRBV6-5 to TRBJ1-1; TRBD1 might be the D (6 bases). Looked up from germline, CDR1 is MNHEY and CDR2 is SVGAGI. This CDR3 is built from 13 residues. The V end lost 10 bases, the J end lost 4 bases, and 16 bases lay between the germline ends. CDR3 region: CATWGTGITEAFF. Here the CDR3 DNA reads TGTGCCACCTGGGGTACAGGGATCACTGAAGCTTTCTTT.

In its sample, this clone was seen once. This sequence joins TRBV9 and TRBJ2-7; D ambiguous. The CDR3 consists of 14 residues. V lost 4 bases and J 2 bases, leaving 13 bases between the germline ends. In germline, CDR1 is SGDLS, CDR2 YYNGEE. The CDR3 sequence: CASSFSHRTYEQYF. The CDR3 DNA reads TGTGCCAGCAGCTTTAGCCACAGAACCTACGAGCAGTACTTC.

The genes are TRBV7-2 and TRBJ1-4, with D possibly matching TRBD1 (5 bases). The CDR3 runs to 17 residues. The ends were cut back, 3 bases at V and 3 bases at J, with 17 bases in the middle. The germline V gene encodes CDR1 SGHTA and CDR2 FQGNSA. CDR3 loop: CASSLGYTGGANEKLFF. CDR3 DNA: TGTGCCAGCAGCTTGGGTTACACGGGGGGGGCTAATGAAAAACTGTTTTTT.